What follows are 21 T cell receptor beta chains derived from one specimen sequenced in a study of T cell responses to AZD1222 COVID-19 vaccine. Here immunoSEQ multiplex PCR was the method, and the copy in TCRdb shows in-frame clones only, minus some. The sample holds about 76,000 clones; nearly 90% are singletons and the top ten take about 11%. Sample: peripheral blood, taken on day 0 of AZD1222 vaccination. These receptors all stem from an adult in good health.

The chain has TRBV9 and TRBJ2-5; D gene unclear. Germline V CDR1 and CDR2: SGDLS, YYNGEE. Trimming shortened V by 4 bases and J by 4 bases, and 8 bases separated the two germline ends. The length of the CDR3 is 12 residues. CDR3 amino acids: CASSPTGETQYF. The DNA of the CDR3 is TGTGCCAGCAGCCCCACCGGAGAGACCCAGTACTTC.

The chain joins TRBV7-9 to TRBJ2-7; D gene unclear. This CDR3 contains 12 residues. V gave up 3 bases and J gave up 4 bases, with 7 bases separating them. CDR1 and CDR2 from the germline V gene are SEHNR and FQNEAQ (reference sequence). The CDR3 DNA follows: TGTGCCAGCAGCTTGGTTTTGTACGAGCAGTACTTC. This sequence encodes CASSLVLYEQYF. Full variable domain (remainder filled in from reference TRBV7-9 and TRBJ2-7): DTGVSQNPRHKITKRGQNVTFRCDPISEHNRLYWYRQTLGQGPEFLTYFQNEAQLEKSRLLSDRFSAERPKGSFSTLEIQRTEQGDSAMYLCASSLVLYEQYFGPGTRLTVT.

V usage is TRBV9 and J usage is TRBJ1-4; no firm D call. With 3 bases removed from V and 0 bases from J, the gap between germline ends came to 9 bases. The CDR3 runs 15 residues. The germline V gene has CDR1 SGDLS and CDR2 YYNGEE. CDR3: CASSARTATNEKLFF. The CDR3 nucleotides are TGTGCCAGCAGCGCCCGGACCGCAACTAATGAAAAACTGTTTTTT.

The genes are TRBV6-5 and TRBJ2-1; D unresolved. Per the germline V gene, CDR1 is MNHEY and CDR2 is SVGAGI. The CDR3 is 11 amino acids. V dropped 6 bases and J dropped 9 bases, with 9 bases sitting between them. The DNA of the CDR3 is TGTGCCAGCAGGTCAGTGGTTGAGCAGTTCTTC. Translating it yields CASRSVVEQFF.

This clone was detected a few times. The chain uses TRBV9 and TRBJ2-3; D not certain. Trimming took 0 bases from V and 1 from J, leaving 9 bases between them. Germline CDR1 is SGDLS and CDR2 is YYNGEE. The CDR3 is 15 amino acids. The CDR3 DNA reads as TGTGCCAGCAGCGTAGGTATAGTCCGCACAGATACGCAGTATTTT. Amino acid sequence: CASSVGIVRTDTQYF.

This sequence joins TRBV5-1 and TRBJ2-6; D call uncertain. Per germline, CDR1 SGHRS and CDR2 YFSETQ. V lost 1 base and J 1 base, leaving 6 bases between the germline ends. CDR3 length: 15 amino acids. CDR3 amino acids: CASSLFGSGANVLTF. The CDR3 DNA reads TGCGCCAGCAGCTTGTTTGGTTCTGGGGCCAACGTCCTGACTTTC. Full variable domain (rest looked up from reference TRBV5-1 and TRBJ2-6): KAGVTQTPRYLIKTRGQQVTLSCSPISGHRSVSWYQQTPGQGLQFLFEYFSETQRNKGNFPGRFSGRQFSNSRSEMNVSTLELGDSALYLCASSLFGSGANVLTFGAGSRLTVL.

The chain joins TRBV2 to TRBJ1-4; no clear D. The germline V and J ends were trimmed by 5 bases and 7 bases, with 11 bases remaining between them. The CDR3 spans 13 residues. CDR1 and CDR2 from the germline V gene are SNHLY and FYNNEI. The CDR3 reads CASSRTRSEKLFF. The CDR3 DNA reads as TGTGCCAGCAGTCGGACCAGATCTGAAAAACTGTTTTTT.

Here the CDR3 reads CASSKLAGGATDTQYF. CDR3 DNA sequence: TGTGCCAGTAGTAAACTAGCGGGGGGGGCCACAGATACGCAGTATTTT. This rearrangement joins TRBV19 to TRBJ2-3, with 13 bases matching TRBD2. Germline V lookup: CDR1 LNHDA, CDR2 SQIVND (reference sequence). The CDR3 contains 16 residues. Losses at the gene ends were 4 bases for V and 2 bases for J; bases not matched to a gene: 3.

This chain uses TRBV19 with TRBJ2-7; 7 nucleotides agree with TRBD1. The germline CDR1 and CDR2 sequences are LNHDA and SQIVND (reference sequence). There are 15 residues in the CDR3. Trimming cost V 5 bases and J 1 base; bases outside gene matches: 8. The CDR3 loop reads CASSGETGVSYEQYF. The DNA of the CDR3 is TGTGCCAGTAGTGGAGAAACAGGGGTATCCTACGAGCAGTACTTC.

This rearrangement joins TRBV7-8 to TRBJ2-2, with TRBD1 identical over 11 bases. CDR3 size: 15 residues. The J segment lost 5 bases and the V segment lost 5 bases, leaving 4 bases of the junction unmatched. Germline CDR1 is SGHVS and CDR2 is FQNEAQ. The CDR3 DNA follows: TGTGCCAGCAGCCTGGGACAGGGGGTAACCGGGGAGCTGTTTTTT. It codes for CASSLGQGVTGELFF.

This clone occurred a few times. The genes are TRBV5-6 and TRBJ2-3; D unresolved. With 2 bases removed from V and 0 bases from J, the gap between germline ends came to 10 bases. The CDR3 covers 15 residues. CDR1 and CDR2 (germline): SGHDT, YYEEEE. The CDR3 nucleotides read TGTGCCAGCAGCTTAATACTCTCTAGCACAGATACGCAGTATTTT. It encodes CASSLILSSTDTQYF.

This clone was recorded only once. This sequence joins TRBV6-5 and TRBJ2-1; 7 bases line up with TRBD2. The trim removed 8 bases at V and 8 bases at J, leaving 12 bases unmatched. This CDR3 has 14 residues. The germline CDR1 and CDR2 sequences are MNHEY and SVGAGI. Here the CDR3 reads CASAASGGVDEQFF. CDR3 nucleotides: TGTGCCAGCGCCGCCTCTGGGGGGGTGGATGAGCAGTTCTTC.

CDR3 bases: TGTGCCAGCAGTCTCGATTCACCCCTCCACTTT. Amino acid sequence: CASSLDSPLHF. The genes are TRBV12-3 or TRBV12-4 and TRBJ1-6, with D unresolved. This CDR3 spans 11 amino acids. V lost 5 bases to trimming and J lost 8 bases, with 4 bases between them.

The genes are TRBV6-5 and TRBJ1-1; possibly TRBD1 for D (6 bases). Germline V gives CDR1 MNHEY, CDR2 SVGAGI. Trimming stripped 2 bases from V and 5 bases from J, with 15 bases between. CDR3 length equals 15 residues. In DNA form, the CDR3 reads TGTGCCAGCAGTTACGGGCGGGGGCGGCGGACTGAAGCTTTCTTT. The encoded protein is CASSYGRGRRTEAFF.

CDR3 nucleotide sequence: TGTGCCAGCAGCAGATCAAGCTCCGGGGAGCTGTTTTTT. It specifies CASSRSSSGELFF. J is TRBJ2-2 and V is TRBV7-9; D is unclear. In germline, CDR1 is SEHNR, CDR2 FQNEAQ (reference sequence). Trimming stripped 5 bases from V and 6 bases from J, with 10 bases between. The CDR3 has 13 amino acids.

The chain links TRBV12-5 to TRBJ1-1, with 9 nucleotides matching TRBD1. CDR1 and CDR2 (germline): LGHNT, FRNRAP. J was trimmed by 9 bases and V by 3 bases; bases with no gene match: 11. The CDR3 runs 15 residues. CDR3 loop: CASGFGDREFPKAFF. CDR3 DNA sequence: TGTGCTAGTGGTTTTGGGGACAGGGAATTTCCTAAAGCTTTCTTT.

The rearrangement links TRBV5-1 to TRBJ1-2; D is ambiguous. Per germline, CDR1 SGHRS and CDR2 YFSETQ. CDR3 length: 16 amino acids. The V end was cut by 0 bases, the J end by 4 bases, with 16 bases between. In DNA form, the CDR3 reads TGCGCCAGCAGCTTGGGACAAATTGAGGGAGGCTATGGCTACACCTTC. Residues: CASSLGQIEGGYGYTF.

Written as DNA, the CDR3 is TGTGCCAGCGGTACAGATACGCAGTATTTT. The encoded protein is CASGTDTQYF. The chain is built from TRBV2 and TRBJ2-3, with D hard to call. Per germline, CDR1 SNHLY and CDR2 FYNNEI. V was cut by 8 bases and J by 3 bases, with 3 bases left in between. The CDR3 has 10 residues.

This clone was detected once. V is TRBV27 and J is TRBJ2-7; tentative D call: TRBD2 (6 bases). CDR3 length equals 19 residues. The germline V gene encodes CDR1 MNHEY and CDR2 SMNVEV (reference sequence). V was pared by 5 bases and J by 0 bases, with 26 bases between. The CDR3 spells CASSPYPPGDHPGSYEQYV. As DNA, the CDR3 is TGTGCCAGCAGTCCGTACCCCCCGGGGGATCACCCCGGCTCCTACGAGCAGTACGTC.

The chain is built from TRBV6-5 and TRBJ2-1; 13 nucleotides match TRBD2. The CDR3 is 15 residues long. Germline V gives CDR1 MNHEY, CDR2 SVGAGI. V dropped 8 bases and J dropped 6; count of bases not matched to a gene: 7. The CDR3 loop is CASPRTSGRGNEQFF. The CDR3 DNA reads TGTGCCAGCCCCCGGACTAGCGGGAGAGGCAATGAGCAGTTCTTC.

The chain is built from TRBV7-2 and TRBJ2-5; 11 nucleotides align to TRBD2. Looked up from germline, CDR1 is SGHTA and CDR2 is FQGNSA. CDR3 size: 15 residues. The V gene end was trimmed by 5 bases and the J gene end by 5 bases; junction bases not matched to a gene: 7. CDR3 loop: CASSQTSGVGETQYF. The CDR3 region has the DNA TGTGCCAGCAGCCAGACTAGCGGGGTCGGGGAGACCCAGTACTTC. The complete variable domain, with remaining parts taken from reference TRBV7-2 and TRBJ2-5, reads GAGVSQSPSNKVTEKGKDVELRCDPISGHTALYWYRQSLGQGLEFLIYFQGNSAPDKSGLPSDRFSAERTGGSVSTLTIQRTQQEDSAVYLCASSQTSGVGETQYFGPGTRLLVL.